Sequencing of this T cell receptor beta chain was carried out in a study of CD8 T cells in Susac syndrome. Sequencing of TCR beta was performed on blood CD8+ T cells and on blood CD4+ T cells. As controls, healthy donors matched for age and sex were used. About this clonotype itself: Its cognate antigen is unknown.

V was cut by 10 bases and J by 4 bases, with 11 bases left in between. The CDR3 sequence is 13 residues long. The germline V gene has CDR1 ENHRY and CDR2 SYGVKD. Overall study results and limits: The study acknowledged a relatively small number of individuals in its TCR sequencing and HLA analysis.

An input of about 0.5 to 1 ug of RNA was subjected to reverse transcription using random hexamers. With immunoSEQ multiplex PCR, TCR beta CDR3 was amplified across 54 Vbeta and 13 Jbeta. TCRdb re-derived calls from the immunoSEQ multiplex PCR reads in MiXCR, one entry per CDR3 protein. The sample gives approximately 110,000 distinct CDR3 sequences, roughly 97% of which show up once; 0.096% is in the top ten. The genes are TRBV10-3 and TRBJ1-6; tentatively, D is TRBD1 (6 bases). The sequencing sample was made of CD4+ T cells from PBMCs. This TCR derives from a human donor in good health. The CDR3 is CASRTEYNSPLHF. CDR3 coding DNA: TGTGCCAGCCGGACAGAGTATAATTCACCCCTCCACTTT.